Below, 18 T cell receptor beta chains from the same sample are listed, as sequenced in a study of control samples from healthy donors and cancer patients. Produced via immunoSEQ multiplex PCR; TCRdb's table is partial and in-frame only. The sample lists 100,000 to 150,000 clones; around 90% were seen once. The specimen was blood. The receptors shown here come from a man aged 40-49 years in good health.

The chain is built from TRBV7-2 and TRBJ2-7, with 11 bases aligning to TRBD2. The junction had 13 bases not matched to a gene; V was cut back by 2 bases and J by 7 bases. The CDR3 runs to 17 residues. Looked up from germline, CDR1 is SGHTA and CDR2 is FQGNSA. CDR3 nucleotides: TGTGCCAGCAGCTTATCCATAGCGGGGGGGCCCAGGAGGGAGCAGTACTTC. It encodes CASSLSIAGGPRREQYF.

This chain connects TRBV7-8 to TRBJ1-5, with TRBD1 matching 7 bases. The CDR3 totals 14 residues. J was trimmed by 1 base and V by 5 bases; bases with no gene match: 2. Germline loops: CDR1 SGHVS, CDR2 FQNEAQ. The CDR3 protein is CASSPRGSNQPQHF. CDR3 DNA sequence: TGTGCCAGCAGCCCCAGGGGGAGCAATCAGCCCCAGCATTTT.

V usage is TRBV27 and J usage is TRBJ1-6, with D possibly being TRBD1 (6 bases). Germline lookup yields CDR1 MNHEY and CDR2 SMNVEV (reference sequence). Between the trimmed V and J ends, which lost 6 bases and 5 bases, there was a span of 14 bases. The CDR3 loop spans 15 amino acids. CDR3 sequence: CASRGGQLHNSPLHF. In nucleotides, the CDR3 is TGTGCCAGCAGAGGAGGACAGCTCCATAATTCACCCCTCCACTTT.

The chain carries TRBV5-1 and TRBJ1-4; D may be TRBD1 (6 bases). Germline lookup yields CDR1 SGHRS and CDR2 YFSETQ. This CDR3 has 14 amino acids. With 7 bases removed from V and 5 bases from J, the gap between germline ends came to 15 bases. The CDR3 sequence is CASGVGGANEKLFF. The CDR3 nucleotides are TGCGCCAGCGGAGTTGGGGGGGCGAATGAAAAACTGTTTTTT. Complete variable domain (other parts from reference TRBV5-1 and TRBJ1-4): KAGVTQTPRYLIKTRGQQVTLSCSPISGHRSVSWYQQTPGQGLQFLFEYFSETQRNKGNFPGRFSGRQFSNSRSEMNVSTLELGDSALYLCASGVGGANEKLFFGSGTQLSVL.

V is TRBV25-1 and J is TRBJ2-4, with a weak D call TRBD1 (5 bases). The germline V and J ends were trimmed by 5 bases and 6 bases, with 17 bases remaining between them. The CDR3 spans 15 residues. Germline CDR1 and CDR2: MGHDK and SYGVNS. The DNA for the CDR3 is TGTGCCAGCAGTACCTTTAGGGGTATCGGAAACATTCAGTACTTC. This gives the protein CASSTFRGIGNIQYF.

The V call is TRBV19, the J call TRBJ2-2, with D perhaps being TRBD1 or TRBD2 (6 bases each). CDR1 is LNHDA and CDR2 is SQIVND in the germline V gene (reference sequence). This CDR3 comprises 16 residues. V lost 3 bases to trimming and J lost 0 bases, with 11 bases between them. CDR3 sequence reads: CASSIFGGANTGELFF. In nucleotides, the CDR3 is TGTGCCAGTAGTATTTTCGGGGGCGCGAACACCGGGGAGCTGTTTTTT. The full variable domain, rest sourced from reference TRBV19 and TRBJ2-2, is DGGITQSPKYLFRKEGQNVTLSCEQNLNHDAMYWYRQDPGQGLRLIYYSQIVNDFQKGDIAEGYSVSREKKESFPLTVTSAQKNPTAFYLCASSIFGGANTGELFFGEGSRLTVL.

The chain carries TRBV2 and TRBJ2-4, with 7 bases lining up with TRBD1. The CDR3 is made up of 15 amino acids. Per the germline V gene, CDR1 is SNHLY and CDR2 is FYNNEI. V lost 4 bases, J lost 0 bases, and 3 bases stayed unmatched. The CDR3 is CASSAGGLAKNIQYF. CDR3 in DNA: TGTGCCAGCAGTGCAGGGGGTCTAGCCAAAAACATTCAGTACTTC.

The chain couples TRBV19 to TRBJ2-1; no reliable D call. V lost 1 base, J lost 5 bases, and 6 bases lay in between. In germline, CDR1 is LNHDA, CDR2 SQIVND (reference sequence). The CDR3 has 13 amino acids. CDR3 nucleotide sequence: TGTGCCAGTAGTATAGGGGCTAACAATGAGCAGTTCTTC. It translates to CASSIGANNEQFF.

The V gene is TRBV6-5, the J gene TRBJ1-1; D remains unclear. V lost 4 bases and J 1 base, leaving 10 bases between the germline ends. The length of the CDR3 is 14 residues. In germline, CDR1 is MNHEY, CDR2 SVGAGI. CDR3 residues: CASSSLRGNTEAFF. CDR3 coding DNA: TGTGCCAGCAGTTCCTTACGGGGGAACACTGAAGCTTTCTTT.

The genes are TRBV6-5 and TRBJ1-1; no clear D gene. CDR3 size: 11 residues. Germline lookup yields CDR1 MNHEY and CDR2 SVGAGI. The V end lost 2 bases, the J end lost 12 bases, and 10 bases lay between the germline ends. Here the CDR3 reads CASSYGGVSFF. In nucleotides, the CDR3 is TGTGCCAGCAGTTACGGAGGTGTGTCTTTCTTT.

The V and J genes are TRBV4-3 and TRBJ1-6, with TRBD1 identical over 9 bases. V gave up 3 bases and J gave up 6 bases; unmatched junction bases: 6. Germline assignment: CDR1 LGHNA and CDR2 YSLEER. The CDR3 is 16 amino acids. The CDR3 DNA follows: TGCGCCAGCAGCCAGGTCTGGGGACAGGGTAATTCACCCCTCCACTTT. Protein sequence: CASSQVWGQGNSPLHF.

V usage is TRBV7-2 and J usage is TRBJ2-3; the match to TRBD2 covers 10 bases. The CDR3 covers 15 residues. V shed 3 bases, J shed 1 base, and the junction held 1 base outside the gene matches. In germline, CDR1 is SGHTA, CDR2 FQGNSA. CDR3 bases: TGTGCCAGCAGCTTCCTAGCGGGGGGCACAGATACGCAGTATTTT. Its protein is CASSFLAGGTDTQYF.

The gene calls are TRBV7-3 and TRBJ2-3; TRBD2 matches at 9 bases. CDR3 length: 15 amino acids. V gave up 0 bases and J gave up 6 bases; unmatched junction bases: 4. Germline loops: CDR1 SGHTA, CDR2 FQGTGA. The CDR3, as DNA: TGTGCCAGCAGCTTAACTCTAGCGGGGTACGATACGCAGTATTTT. Translating it yields CASSLTLAGYDTQYF.

This sequence joins TRBV6-6 and TRBJ1-3; TRBD1 agrees at 11 bases. J was trimmed by 4 bases and V by 10 bases; bases with no gene match: 6. The length of the CDR3 is 14 residues. From germline, CDR1 is MNHNY and CDR2 SVGAGI (reference sequence). The CDR3 DNA reads TGTGCCATAGCGGACAGGGGGCCAGGAAACACCATATATTTT. Its protein product is CAIADRGPGNTIYF.

The J gene is TRBJ2-3, the V gene TRBV13; D remains unclear. The CDR3 runs to 14 residues. The V and J ends lost 4 bases and 0 bases respectively, with 8 bases between them. Germline V CDR1 and CDR2: PRHDT, FYEKMQ (reference sequence). The CDR3 sequence: CASSSTASTDTQYF. In DNA, the CDR3 is TGTGCCAGCAGCTCCACAGCGAGCACAGATACGCAGTATTTT.

The genes are TRBV5-1 and TRBJ2-7; D perhaps matches TRBD1 (5 bases). Trimming left V 3 bases short and J 3 bases short, with 13 bases between. CDR1 is SGHRS and CDR2 is YFSETQ in the germline V gene. The CDR3 is 14 residues long. The CDR3 coding sequence is TGCGCCAGCAGCTCCGCAGGGAAGTACTACGAGCAGTACTTC. Protein: CASSSAGKYYEQYF.

This clone has a single count. The V call is TRBV19, the J call TRBJ2-3; D is perhaps TRBD2 (5 bases). The germline V and J ends were trimmed by 0 bases and 6 bases, with 7 bases remaining between them. The germline gives CDR1 LNHDA, CDR2 SQIVND (reference sequence). This CDR3 region has 13 residues. CDR3 sequence (DNA): TGTGCCAGTAGTATAGATCGCGGGGATACGCAGTATTTT. This codes for CASSIDRGDTQYF. The full variable domain, its missing parts supplied by reference TRBV19 and TRBJ2-3, is DGGITQSPKYLFRKEGQNVTLSCEQNLNHDAMYWYRQDPGQGLRLIYYSQIVNDFQKGDIAEGYSVSREKKESFPLTVTSAQKNPTAFYLCASSIDRGDTQYFGPGTRLTVL.

This clone was seen only a few times. V gene TRBV3-1 (or the pseudogene TRBV3-2) combines with J gene TRBJ1-1; no reliable D call. The V gene lost 5 bases and the J gene lost 4 bases, with 14 bases spanning the gap. Germline V gene data show CDR1 as LGHDT and CDR2 as YNNKEL (reference sequence). The CDR3 has 14 residues. The CDR3, as DNA: TGTGCCAGCAGCTACTTTTTAGTGAGCACTGAAGCTTTCTTT. It is translated as CASSYFLVSTEAFF.